The text below deals with one T cell receptor (beta chain). Its antigen is unidentified. This CDR3 comprises 14 residues. Germline assignment: CDR1 SGHRS and CDR2 YFSETQ. The V segment lost 4 bases and the J segment 7 bases; nucleotides outside the gene matches: 7. This sample was taken from a study of T cell responses to AZD1222 COVID-19 vaccine. Study-level results: Sampling captured repertoires only after the peak T cell response. At study baseline, merely more than 5 AZD1222 recipients were seropositive. Among the donors, most were white British and more were female, and clonal diversity was possibly underestimated.

TCRdb's table, derived via immunoSEQ multiplex PCR, lists solely in-frame clones and lacks some. The sample shows about 140,000 clones, about 91% of them seen only once. This chain connects TRBV5-1 to TRBJ1-4; TRBD1 aligns across 7 bases. This TCR was recovered from an adult who received the AZD1222 COVID-19 vaccine. The specimen comprised peripheral blood, sampled 28 days after the second AZD1222 dose. In nucleotides, the CDR3 is TGCGCCAGCAGCCGGACAGGAGACCCTGAAAAACTGTTTTTT. Its protein product is CASSRTGDPEKLFF.